The clone carrying this T cell receptor (beta chain) occurred a few times. Its target is not known. Germline-derived CDR1 and CDR2 are SGHNT and YYREEE (reference sequence). The trim removed 4 bases at V and 4 bases at J, leaving 9 bases unmatched. The CDR3 consists of 15 residues. The TCR beta CDR3 regions underwent amplification using RNA transcripts as the source. The study used the HTBI primer set for a first-round RT-PCR of the TCR CDR3. TCRdb redid the calling of the multiplex PCR reads with MiXCR, one entry per CDR3 protein. The sample records roughly 530,000 distinct CDR3 sequences, 17% being singletons. The entry originates in a study of T cells in Graves' hyperthyroidism and ophthalmopathy. Whole-study results and caveats: Ophthalmopathy and stable hyperthyroidism were told apart by a 13 V-J model.

The receptor comes from a woman younger than 35 with Graves' ophthalmopathy. Sequencing was done on a sample of blood. This chain joins TRBV5-4 and TRBJ2-3; the match to TRBD2 covers 7 bases. The CDR3 protein is CASSHGMGGADTQYF. The CDR3 nucleotides are TGTGCCAGCAGCCACGGGATGGGGGGGGCAGATACGCAGTATTTT.